Listed below are T cell receptor beta chains from one sample, sequenced in a study of blood T cells in healthy people across ages. TCRdb re-called the 5' RACE reads with MiXCR, one entry per CDR3 protein. Of approximately 1.5 million distinct CDR3 sequences listed, roughly 43% are singletons. The sample consisted of blood. All receptors come from a woman under 30 in good health. Both conserved end residues are part of each CDR3. D genes are given only for firm matches. Not every row has a clone size; where given, it reads once, few, many or a size class.

V,J,D,size,CDR3,DNA
TRBV29-1,TRBJ2-1,NA,few,CSSVGGGGEYNEQFF,TGCAGCTCCGTTGGGGGCGGGGGCGAGTACAATGAGCAGTTCTTC
TRBV27,TRBJ1-5,TRBD1,few,CASRSGQGALNQPQHF,TGTGCCAGCAGGTCGGGACAGGGGGCTCTCAATCAGCCCCAGCATTTT
TRBV25-1,TRBJ2-7,NA,few,CASSPPGNRAYEQYF,TGTGCCAGCAGTCCCCCCGGGAACCGAGCCTACGAGCAGTACTTC
TRBV12-3/TRBV12-4,TRBJ2-5,NA,many,CASSPGLNQETQYF,TGTGCCAGCAGCCCGGGACTGAACCAAGAGACCCAGTACTTC
TRBV20-1,TRBJ2-5,TRBD2,NA,CSASTLATSGGKETQYF,TGCAGTGCTAGTACTCTCGCGACTAGCGGGGGGAAAGAGACCCAGTACTTC
TRBV7-9,TRBJ2-5,TRBD1,NA,CASGTASSDEQYF,TGTGCCAGCGGGACAGCCTCGTCCGATGAGCAGTACTTC
TRBV4-1,TRBJ1-5,NA,NA,CASSQVEGGNQPQHF,TGCGCCAGCAGCCAAGTGGAGGGTGGCAATCAGCCCCAGCATTTT
TRBV14,TRBJ1-1,NA,few,CASSPRARTEAFF,TGTGCCAGCAGTCCTAGGGCAAGGACTGAAGCTTTCTTT
TRBV30,TRBJ2-3,NA,once,CAWDPGAASTDTQYF,TGTGCCTGGGATCCCGGGGCAGCGAGCACAGATACGCAGTATTTT
TRBV4-3,TRBJ1-5,NA,NA,CASSQEQHSNQPQHF,TGCGCCAGCAGCCAAGAACAGCATAGCAATCAGCCCCAGCATTTT
TRBV15,TRBJ2-5,NA,NA,CATSKYQETQYF,TGTGCCACCAGCAAGTATCAAGAGACCCAGTACTTC
TRBV7-7,TRBJ2-3,NA,NA,CASSLGIPDTQYF,TGTGCTAGCAGCTTAGGGATTCCGGATACGCAGTATTTT
TRBV9,TRBJ2-5,TRBD2,NA,CASSVFSGGPEETQYF,TGTGCCAGCAGCGTTTTCAGCGGGGGGCCAGAGGAGACCCAGTACTTC